This passage covers 24 T cell receptor beta chains from one sample sequenced in a study of control samples from healthy donors and cancer patients. Using immunoSEQ multiplex PCR, the repertoire was profiled, and TCRdb retains in-frame clones only, with some absent. The sample holds over 100,000 clones, 90% seen once. Sequences were obtained from blood. These receptors all stem from a human donor in good health. The donor label of this sample is uncertain.

CDR3 residues: CASSHEGGREGETQYF. The CDR3 DNA sequence: TGCGCCAGCAGCCATGAAGGGGGGCGCGAAGGAGAGACCCAGTACTTC. The J gene is TRBJ2-5, the V gene TRBV4-1; D possibly matches TRBD1 or TRBD2 (6 bases each). This CDR3 region has 16 residues. Trimming took 3 bases from V and 4 from J, leaving 18 bases between them. Germline CDR1 reads MGHRA; CDR2 reads YSYEKL.

The rearrangement links TRBV5-1 to TRBJ2-7; D is uncertain. This CDR3 region has 12 residues. CDR1 and CDR2 (germline): SGHRS, YFSETQ. Trimming pared 4 bases from V and 4 bases from J, leaving 9 bases between. The CDR3 loop is CASSQTEYEQYF. The CDR3 region has the DNA TGCGCCAGCAGCCAAACAGAGTACGAGCAGTACTTC.

V usage is TRBV9 and J usage is TRBJ1-4, with a possible D match to TRBD1 (6 bases). The CDR3 is made up of 13 amino acids. V shed 6 bases and J shed 4 bases, with 10 bases lying between them. Germline V gene sequence: CDR1 SGDLS, CDR2 YYNGEE. CDR3 coding DNA: TGTGCCAGCAAAGGACAGTTTAATGAAAAACTGTTTTTT. Protein sequence: CASKGQFNEKLFF.

As for this clone: The same CDR3 arises from other DNA sequences in this sample as well. The genes are TRBV18 and TRBJ1-1; D uncertain. The CDR3 spans 13 residues. V shed 3 bases and J shed 0 bases, with 5 bases lying between them. The germline V gene has CDR1 KGHSH and CDR2 LQKENI. The CDR3 sequence: CASSPGVNTEAFF. CDR3 sequence (DNA): TGTGCCAGCTCACCCGGGGTGAACACTGAAGCTTTCTTT.

This clone was observed once. The V gene is TRBV7-8, the J gene TRBJ2-2; D is unclear. Trimming removed 5 bases from V and 5 bases from J, with 12 bases in between. The CDR3 sequence is 14 residues long. Germline assignment: CDR1 SGHVS and CDR2 FQNEAQ. CDR3 amino acids: CASSILTATGELFF. The CDR3 coding sequence is TGTGCCAGCAGCATCCTTACAGCTACCGGGGAGCTGTTTTTT.

In nucleotides, the CDR3 is TGTGCCAGCAGCTTAGAGGGTCGGACAGCCCAAGAGACCCAGTACTTC. Residues: CASSLEGRTAQETQYF. The chain is built from TRBV7-6 and TRBJ2-5; maybe TRBD1 (6 bases). V lost 1 base and J 1 base, leaving 13 bases between the germline ends. Germline V gives CDR1 SGHVS, CDR2 FNYEAQ. This CDR3 contains 16 residues.

The gene calls are TRBV19 and TRBJ1-4; 9 nucleotides line up with TRBD1. The CDR3 loop spans 15 amino acids. From germline, CDR1 is LNHDA and CDR2 SQIVND (reference sequence). The V and J ends lost 5 bases and 8 bases, in that order; junction bases with no gene match: 9. Here the CDR3 reads CASSLLQGAAEKLFF. In DNA form, the CDR3 reads TGTGCCAGTAGTCTCCTACAGGGGGCAGCCGAAAAACTGTTTTTT.

The chain couples TRBV5-1 to TRBJ2-5; 9 bases match TRBD1. CDR3 length equals 13 residues. Trimming removed 3 bases from V and 4 bases from J; junction bases left unmatched: 1. In germline, CDR1 is SGHRS, CDR2 YFSETQ. The CDR3 DNA is TGCGCCAGCAGCTCGGGACAGGGAGAGACCCAGTACTTC. Translated, it gives CASSSGQGETQYF.

The chain uses TRBV3-1 (or the pseudogene TRBV3-2) and TRBJ2-2; 16 nucleotides agree with TRBD2. Trimming took 4 bases from V and 0 from J; bases not matched to a gene: 2. The CDR3 spans 18 residues. Germline CDR1 is LGHDT and CDR2 is YNNKEL (reference sequence). This CDR3 is CASSRGLAGGPNTGELFF. The CDR3 bases are TGTGCCAGCAGCCGGGGACTAGCGGGGGGGCCGAACACCGGGGAGCTGTTTTTT.

The chain joins TRBV19 to TRBJ2-3; D is unresolved. CDR3 length equals 13 residues. Trimming shortened V by 7 bases and J by 4 bases, and 12 bases separated the two germline ends. CDR1 is LNHDA, CDR2 SQIVND, per germline (reference sequence). In DNA, the CDR3 is TGTGCCAGTACTTCATCGGGCGCAGATACGCAGTATTTT. Translated: CASTSSGADTQYF.

V gene TRBV19 combines with J gene TRBJ1-1, with a possible D match to TRBD1 (5 bases). The germline V gene encodes CDR1 LNHDA and CDR2 SQIVND (reference sequence). V was trimmed by 5 bases and J by 5 bases, leaving 18 bases between them. CDR3 length: 15 residues. CDR3 in amino acids: CASSGRDGGRTEAFF. In DNA form, the CDR3 reads TGTGCCAGTAGTGGGCGGGACGGCGGAAGGACTGAAGCTTTCTTT.

This rearrangement joins TRBV19 to TRBJ2-5, with 8 bases identical to TRBD2. The junction had 14 bases not matched to a gene; V was cut back by 6 bases and J by 5 bases. Germline V gives CDR1 LNHDA, CDR2 SQIVND (reference sequence). CDR3 size: 16 residues. For the CDR3, the DNA is TGTGCCAGTAGCCGGATTGAGCGGGGGATGAAGGAGACCCAGTACTTC. Translating it yields CASSRIERGMKETQYF.

With regard to this clone: Other nucleotide sequences from this sample produce the same CDR3. The chain is built from TRBV18 and TRBJ1-1; D not resolved. From germline, CDR1 is KGHSH and CDR2 LQKENI. With 3 bases removed from V and 3 bases from J, the gap between germline ends came to 8 bases. The CDR3 runs 13 residues. The DNA of the CDR3 is TGTGCCAGCTCACCGATAAAGGACACTGAAGCTTTCTTT. Protein sequence: CASSPIKDTEAFF.

V usage is TRBV3-1 (or the pseudogene TRBV3-2) and J usage is TRBJ1-1; D unclear. This CDR3 is built from 13 residues. Germline assignment: CDR1 LGHDT and CDR2 YNNKEL (reference sequence). Trimming shortened V by 4 bases and J by 2 bases, and 8 bases separated the two germline ends. CDR3 region: CASSRLYNTEAFF. For the CDR3, the DNA is TGTGCCAGCAGCCGGCTATACAACACTGAAGCTTTCTTT.

V gene TRBV6-5 combines with J gene TRBJ2-1; 10 nucleotides match TRBD2. The trim removed 0 bases at V and 8 bases at J, leaving 4 bases unmatched. CDR1 and CDR2 (germline): MNHEY, SVGAGI. The CDR3 contains 15 residues. The CDR3 region has the DNA TGTGCCAGCAGTTACTCCGGGACTAGCGACCATGAGCAGTTCTTC. It specifies CASSYSGTSDHEQFF.

A single count supports this clone. The chain couples TRBV6-6 to TRBJ2-1; tentative D call: TRBD1 (6 bases). Germline CDR1 MNHNY, CDR2 SVGAGI (reference sequence). The CDR3 totals 14 residues. Trimming took off 8 bases at V and 0 bases at J, with 11 bases between the two ends. CDR3: CASGQGSSYNEQFF. The CDR3 DNA sequence: TGTGCCAGCGGGCAGGGGAGCTCCTACAATGAGCAGTTCTTC.

The chain couples TRBV7-9 to TRBJ1-6; tentatively, D is TRBD1 (5 bases). From germline, CDR1 is SEHNR and CDR2 FQNEAQ (reference sequence). This CDR3 is built from 15 residues. Trimming left V 4 bases short and J 4 bases short, with 11 bases between. The CDR3 loop is CASSWGSDYNSPLHF. The CDR3 nucleotides read TGTGCCAGCAGCTGGGGGTCGGATTATAATTCACCCCTCCACTTT.

J is TRBJ2-1 and V is TRBV7-2, with D maybe TRBD2 (5 bases). V shed 4 bases and J shed 6 bases, with 13 bases lying between them. Germline values: CDR1 SGHTA, CDR2 FQGNSA. The CDR3 totals 14 residues. Written as DNA, the CDR3 is TGTGCCAGCAGCTGGGAGAGATCGGTCAATGAGCAGTTCTTC. Its translation is CASSWERSVNEQFF.

The rearrangement uses TRBV10-2 and TRBJ1-2, with 9 bases aligning to TRBD1. V was pared by 3 bases and J by 7 bases, with 6 bases of the junction left unmatched. This CDR3 comprises 14 residues. The germline V gene has CDR1 WSHSY and CDR2 SAAADI. CDR3 DNA sequence: TGCGCCAGCAGTGATTTGGGGACAGGGAGTGGCTACACCTTC. It is translated as CASSDLGTGSGYTF.

The genes are TRBV2 and TRBJ2-2; 9 nucleotides agree with TRBD2. V dropped 5 bases and J dropped 6; count of bases not matched to a gene: 4. Germline V gives CDR1 SNHLY, CDR2 FYNNEI. This CDR3 is 14 amino acids long. As DNA, the CDR3 is TGTGCCAGCAGTATAGGGACTAGCTCCGGGGAGCTGTTTTTT. This sequence encodes CASSIGTSSGELFF.

The chain links TRBV6-5 to TRBJ1-3; a possible D gene is TRBD1 (5 bases). CDR1 MNHEY and CDR2 SVGAGI come from the germline V gene. CDR3 size: 13 residues. Deletions cut 4 bases from V and 4 bases from J, with 8 bases between. The DNA of the CDR3 is TGTGCCAGCAGTTTAAGGGACGGAAACACCATATATTTT. Translated, it gives CASSLRDGNTIYF.

This chain connects TRBV5-4 to TRBJ1-1; 11 bases fit TRBD1. Per the germline V gene, CDR1 is SGHNT and CDR2 is YYREEE (reference sequence). V shed 4 bases and J 4 bases; nucleotides not matched to a gene: 3. This CDR3 is built from 14 residues. The CDR3 here is CASSGDRGITEAFF. The CDR3 DNA is TGTGCCAGCAGCGGGGACAGGGGGATCACTGAAGCTTTCTTT.

This chain joins TRBV6-5 and TRBJ2-7; 13 bases agree with TRBD2. The CDR3 runs 14 residues. Unmatched junction bases numbered 0, after V lost 6 bases and J lost 1 base. Germline loops: CDR1 MNHEY, CDR2 SVGAGI. The CDR3 DNA is TGTGCCAGCAGGGGACTAGCGGGGTCCTACGAGCAGTACTTC. This codes for CASRGLAGSYEQYF.

CDR3 sequence: CASSPSADRLIGSLHF. The CDR3 DNA is TGTGCCAGCAGTCCCTCCGCAGACAGGCTAATAGGATCCCTCCACTTT. The chain carries TRBV27 and TRBJ1-6; D possibly corresponds to TRBD1 (6 bases). The CDR3 runs to 16 residues. From germline, CDR1 is MNHEY and CDR2 SMNVEV (reference sequence). Trimming cost V 5 bases and J 14 bases, with 25 bases left between them.